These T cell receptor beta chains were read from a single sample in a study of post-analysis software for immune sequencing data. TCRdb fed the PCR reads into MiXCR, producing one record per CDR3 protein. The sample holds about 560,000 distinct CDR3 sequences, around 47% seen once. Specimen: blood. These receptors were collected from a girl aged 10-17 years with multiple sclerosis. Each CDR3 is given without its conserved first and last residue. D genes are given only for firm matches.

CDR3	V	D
ASSASGTSGSYEQY	TRBV7-9	TRBD2
ASSSPGTNEQY	TRBV10-1	.
ASSQDPGSAQY	TRBV4-1	.
ASSTQTSKEETQY	TRBV13	.
ASSLIRTSGGNEQF	TRBV12-3/TRBV12-4	TRBD2
ASSVSGRGADTQY	TRBV13	TRBD2
ASSSVARGQPQH	TRBV6-6	.
ASSLTPLGAPYEQY	TRBV12-3/TRBV12-4	.
ASSNPSGSYEQY	TRBV11-3	.
SADGVILDTQY	TRBV20-1	.
ASSPEGEANEKLF	TRBV6-6	.
ASKALNEQF	TRBV12-3/TRBV12-4	.
ASSIIAGEGDTQY	TRBV6-1	TRBD2
ASSVGVGEQY	TRBV6-1	.
SAHRDRGLNEQF	TRBV20-1	TRBD1
ASCQVPGQPQH	TRBV4-1	.
ASSLGLAKANEQY	TRBV12-3/TRBV12-4	TRBD2
ASSQDVRPRISYEQY	TRBV4-1	.
ASSSITIGTSAIGSYNEQF	TRBV6-5	TRBD2
ASSFSAGYEQY	TRBV12-3/TRBV12-4	.
SARDKRGEAF	TRBV20-1	.
ASSPTRGMETQY	TRBV5-1	.
ASTKRADSTYSYGYT	TRBV7-2	.
ASSQEATSVTEAF	TRBV4-2	.
ASSPPSGGYNEQF	TRBV11-2	.
AASRDLGQGSTYEQY	TRBV15	TRBD1
SARDPDEF	TRBV20-1	.
SVAGGAGANVLT	TRBV29-1	TRBD1
ASSHRAGMYEQF	TRBV4-1	TRBD2
ASTPLGTSYGYT	TRBV7-8	.
ASAGLAGGEQF	TRBV7-6	TRBD2
ASSSWWGQETSGNTIY	TRBV7-9	TRBD1
ASSPGQGKYEQY	TRBV11-1	.
ASSSIDGASNYGYT	TRBV28	.
ASSRSSGSKDTQY	TRBV7-9	TRBD2
ASSEWSRPREKLF	TRBV6-1	.
ATSTPGGTQF	TRBV15	.
ANRQDHYNEQF	TRBV10-3	.
ASSLSGKDAQY	TRBV12-3/TRBV12-4	.
ASSYDRPTDTQY	TRBV6-6	.
ASSGPGHLYEQY	TRBV12-3/TRBV12-4	.
ASSDITGEDGYT	TRBV6-5	TRBD1